This T cell receptor beta chain is drawn from a study of cytomegalovirus exposure and HLA in healthy donors. To note about this clone: Its antigen is currently unknown.

The study's findings and limits: It is likely that the observed cluster of highly shared sequence variants was a sequencing artifact.

PCR amplification relied on 60 Vbeta primers (plus 13 Jbeta primers). Profiled with immunoSEQ multiplex PCR; TCRdb holds only in-frame clones, not every one. The table has about 98,000 clones, about 85% seen once. The trim removed 5 bases at V and 6 bases at J, leaving 6 bases unmatched. This CDR3 region has 15 residues. CDR1 and CDR2 (germline): MDHEN, SYDVKM. This TCR was recovered from a female donor in good health and CMV-seropositive. Specimen: PBMCs. The rearrangement links TRBV28 to TRBJ2-2; 10 nucleotides match TRBD2. The CDR3 nucleotides read TGTGCCAGCAGTCTGGGGGGGACTAGCGCCGGGGAGCTGTTTTTT. Its translation: CASSLGGTSAGELFF.